This note documents a single T cell receptor beta chain sequence. This record belongs to a study of blood T cell repertoires in COVID-19. Trimming took 3 bases from V and 4 from J, leaving 12 bases between them. Germline CDR1 MNHEY, CDR2 SVGEGT. This CDR3 contains 14 residues. Source study methods: From reference gene primer amplification, estimates of nucleated cell counts were derived. Measured with immunoSEQ multiplex PCR; TCRdb has only the in-frame clones, and not every one. That table furnishes V, J and clone size, whereas the DNA furnished D and trimming. Here the sample spans roughly 120,000 clones, more than 80% being singletons. Patients of the Seattle cohort, enrolled during active infection, were followed longitudinally.

V gene TRBV6-2 or TRBV6-3 combines with J gene TRBJ1-2; D gene unclear. The origin of this receptor is a woman aged 55-70 years with COVID-19, enrolled during active disease. Sequencing was done on a sample of peripheral blood. CDR3 amino acids: CASSYAGLGYGYTF. CDR3 nucleotide sequence: TGTGCCAGCAGTTATGCAGGTTTGGGCTATGGCTACACCTTC.